A single sample is the source of the 24 T cell receptor beta chains below, sequenced in a study of T cell responses to AZD1222 COVID-19 vaccine. Some clones are missing from TCRdb's copy, which holds only in-frame ones; the method was immunoSEQ multiplex PCR. The sample yields 120,000 or so clones, more than 65% seen once. This specimen consisted of peripheral blood, obtained 28 days after the second AZD1222 dose. The receptor source for this set is an adult who received the AZD1222 COVID-19 vaccine.

This sequence joins TRBV28 and TRBJ1-4, with D possibly being TRBD1 (6 bases). The CDR3 contains 20 residues. The V and J ends lost 2 bases and 2 bases respectively, with 24 bases between them. Germline-derived CDR1 and CDR2 are MDHEN and SYDVKM. The CDR3 sequence is CASSLTGRMMTSGTNEKLFF. The DNA for the CDR3 is TGTGCCAGCAGTTTAACAGGGAGGATGATGACCTCGGGGACTAATGAAAAACTGTTTTTT.

The chain is built from TRBV10-2 and TRBJ2-7, with 8 positions matching TRBD1. The CDR3 spans 13 residues. Germline CDR1 WSHSY, CDR2 SAAADI. V gave up 5 bases and J gave up 4 bases; unmatched junction bases: 4. The CDR3, as DNA: TGCGCCAGCAGTCCGGACAGGGCGTACGAGCAGTACTTC. Protein: CASSPDRAYEQYF.

This clone occurred a few times. The chain uses TRBV15 and TRBJ2-6; D is ambiguous. V shed 6 bases and J shed 2 bases, with 5 bases lying between them. The CDR3 extends over 13 amino acids. Looked up from germline, CDR1 is LNHNV and CDR2 is YYDKDF (reference sequence). The CDR3 coding sequence is TGTGCCACCAGATACGCTGGGGCCAACGTCCTGACTTTC. This translates into CATRYAGANVLTF. Combining the CDR3 with reference TRBV15 and TRBJ2-6 gives the whole variable domain DAMVIQNPRYQVTQFGKPVTLSCSQTLNHNVMYWYQQKSSQAPKLLFHYYDKDFNNEADTPDNFQSRRPNTSFCFLDIRSPGLGDTAMYLCATRYAGANVLTFGAGSRLTVL.

The V call is TRBV11-2, the J call TRBJ1-1; 9 nucleotides line up with TRBD1. Germline values: CDR1 SGHAT, CDR2 FQNNGV. J gave up 1 base and V 10 bases, and 7 bases lay outside the gene matches. This CDR3 has 14 residues. DNA of the CDR3: TGTGCCATCGGACAGGGGCCCTGGAACACTGAAGCTTTCTTT. It yields the protein CAIGQGPWNTEAFF.

This clone was seen once. The gene calls are TRBV4-3 and TRBJ1-4, with D maybe TRBD1 (6 bases). With 4 bases removed from V and 8 bases from J, the gap between germline ends came to 14 bases. Germline V gives CDR1 LGHNA, CDR2 YSLEER. The CDR3 runs 14 residues. The CDR3 coding sequence is TGCGCCAGCAGCCCCCCAGGGGTTAGGGAAAAACTGTTTTTT. Amino acid sequence: CASSPPGVREKLFF.

The chain employs TRBV6-5 and TRBJ1-1, with TRBD1 matching over 7 bases. The CDR3 contains 11 residues. Germline loops: CDR1 MNHEY, CDR2 SVGAGI. Trimming took 6 bases from V and 11 from J; bases not matched to a gene: 6. CDR3 bases: TGTGCCAGCAGACCCACAGGGGAGGCTTTCTTT. Amino acid sequence: CASRPTGEAFF.

The chain employs TRBV29-1 and TRBJ2-3; no clear D. Germline CDR1 SQVTM, CDR2 ANQGSEA. V was clipped by 4 bases and J by 0 bases, with 14 bases between them. This CDR3 contains 15 residues. DNA for the CDR3: TGCAGCGTTGCTACAAACAGCAGAAGCACAGATACGCAGTATTTT. Translated, it gives CSVATNSRSTDTQYF.

The genes are TRBV28 and TRBJ2-3; a weak D match, TRBD2 (7 bases). The germline CDR1 and CDR2 sequences are MDHEN and SYDVKM. V was cut by 3 bases and J by 0 bases, with 16 bases left in between. CDR3 length: 17 residues. CDR3 sequence: CASSFYPRGGSTDTQYF. The DNA of the CDR3 is TGTGCCAGCAGTTTTTATCCTAGGGGGGGAAGCACAGATACGCAGTATTTT.

The V gene is TRBV19, the J gene TRBJ2-5, with 8 bases aligning to TRBD1. After removal of 1 base from V and 4 bases from J, the junction contained 2 bases not matched to a gene. CDR3 length: 14 amino acids. Germline V gives CDR1 LNHDA, CDR2 SQIVND (reference sequence). The CDR3: CASSIAGGRETQYF. CDR3 nucleotide sequence: TGTGCCAGTAGTATAGCAGGGGGCAGAGAGACCCAGTACTTC.

This clone was counted only a few times. This chain uses TRBV7-3 with TRBJ2-3; no clear D gene. Trimming cost V 5 bases and J 5 bases, with 8 bases left between them. CDR3 length equals 12 residues. From germline, CDR1 is SGHTA and CDR2 FQGTGA. CDR3 DNA: TGTGCCAGCAGCCTAGTTGGAGATACGCAGTATTTT. It specifies CASSLVGDTQYF.

This clone was counted only a few times. The gene calls are TRBV7-9 and TRBJ2-5; 7 nucleotides align to TRBD1. This CDR3 region has 13 residues. Germline CDR1 SEHNR, CDR2 FQNEAQ (reference sequence). V lost 2 bases to trimming and J lost 4 bases; unmatched junction nucleotides: 1. The CDR3 DNA sequence: TGTGCCAGCAGCTTAACAGGGGCAGAGACCCAGTACTTC. It is translated as CASSLTGAETQYF.

This rearrangement joins TRBV20-1 to TRBJ2-7, with D possibly matching TRBD1 (6 bases). Germline CDR1 is DFQATT and CDR2 is SNEGSKA (reference sequence). This CDR3 contains 11 residues. The ends were cut back, 6 bases at V and 3 bases at J, with 9 bases in the middle. The CDR3 sequence is CSASDSYEQYF. CDR3 nucleotides: TGCAGTGCCTCGGACAGCTACGAGCAGTACTTC.

The V and J genes are TRBV7-9 and TRBJ1-5; TRBD1 matches at 10 bases. Trimming at V came to 4 bases and at J to 5 bases, leaving 8 bases not matched to a gene. Germline V gene sequence: CDR1 SEHNR, CDR2 FQNEAQ (reference sequence). This CDR3 is 16 amino acids long. Here the CDR3 reads CASSSWGQGKDQPQHF. Written as DNA, the CDR3 is TGTGCCAGCAGCTCATGGGGACAGGGGAAAGATCAGCCCCAGCATTTT.

The V gene is TRBV28, the J gene TRBJ1-5; TRBD1 is a possible D gene (6 bases). V gave up 6 bases and J gave up 0 bases, with 12 bases separating them. The CDR3 runs 15 residues. Germline CDR1 and CDR2: MDHEN and SYDVKM. The CDR3 nucleotides are TGTGCCAGCAGCTCCGGACAGAATAGCAATCAGCCCCAGCATTTT. Translating it yields CASSSGQNSNQPQHF. Drawing the rest from reference TRBV28 and TRBJ1-5, the complete variable domain is DVKVTQSSRYLVKRTGEKVFLECVQDMDHENMFWYRQDPGLGLRLIYFSYDVKMKEKGDIPEGYSVSREKKERFSLILESASTNQTSMYLCASSSGQNSNQPQHFGDGTRLSIL.

V and J are TRBV27 and TRBJ1-2; the D is unclear. Germline V gene data show CDR1 as MNHEY and CDR2 as SMNVEV (reference sequence). V was cut by 0 bases and J by 4 bases, with 9 bases left in between. This CDR3 is built from 14 residues. The CDR3: CASSLSYAGYGYTF. The CDR3 coding sequence is TGTGCCAGCAGTTTATCATACGCTGGCTATGGCTACACCTTC.

V and J are TRBV29-1 and TRBJ2-1; 11 nucleotides line up with TRBD1. CDR1 and CDR2 from the germline V gene are SQVTM and ANQGSEA. This CDR3 spans 17 amino acids. V shed 6 bases and J 0 bases; nucleotides not matched to a gene: 10. CDR3 residues: CSVSGTGGESSYNEQFF. CDR3 DNA sequence: TGCAGCGTCTCCGGGACAGGGGGTGAAAGCTCCTACAATGAGCAGTTCTTC.

The chain combines TRBV2 with TRBJ1-5; D remains unclear. V shed 7 bases and J shed 7 bases, with 14 bases lying between them. This CDR3 contains 13 residues. The germline CDR1 and CDR2 sequences are SNHLY and FYNNEI. This CDR3 reads CASNKIVDQPQHF. The CDR3 DNA reads as TGTGCCAGCAACAAAATTGTGGACCAGCCCCAGCATTTT.

This chain uses TRBV19 with TRBJ2-5, with D tentatively TRBD2 (5 bases). V lost 3 bases, J lost 1 base, and 6 bases lay in between. Germline values: CDR1 LNHDA, CDR2 SQIVND (reference sequence). CDR3 length: 13 residues. CDR3 protein: CASSIRGQETQYF. The CDR3 DNA follows: TGTGCCAGTAGTATTCGGGGCCAAGAGACCCAGTACTTC.

The gene calls are TRBV9 and TRBJ1-4; D ambiguous. Trimming cost V 2 bases and J 10 bases, with 12 bases left between them. The CDR3 loop spans 13 amino acids. Germline lookup yields CDR1 SGDLS and CDR2 YYNGEE. CDR3 amino acids: CASSVTRFGKLFF. In nucleotides, the CDR3 is TGTGCCAGCAGCGTCACCCGTTTTGGAAAACTGTTTTTT.

The chain recombines TRBV6-5 with TRBJ2-7, with D perhaps matching TRBD1 (5 bases). The germline V gene encodes CDR1 MNHEY and CDR2 SVGAGI. The CDR3 sequence is 12 residues long. The V gene lost 7 bases and the J gene lost 3 bases, with 10 bases spanning the gap. The DNA for the CDR3 is TGTGCCAGCAAAGGACATAGCTACGAGCAGTACTTC. It codes for CASKGHSYEQYF.

J is TRBJ2-1 and V is TRBV7-2, with TRBD1 identical over 7 bases. Per germline, CDR1 SGHTA and CDR2 FQGNSA. V was pared by 5 bases and J by 6 bases, with 10 bases of the junction left unmatched. The CDR3 covers 15 residues. CDR3 residues: CASSPGQSPGNEQFF. The CDR3 region has the DNA TGTGCCAGCAGCCCGGGACAGTCGCCGGGCAATGAGCAGTTCTTC. Combining the CDR3 with reference TRBV7-2 and TRBJ2-1 gives the whole variable domain GAGVSQSPSNKVTEKGKDVELRCDPISGHTALYWYRQSLGQGLEFLIYFQGNSAPDKSGLPSDRFSAERTGGSVSTLTIQRTQQEDSAVYLCASSPGQSPGNEQFFGPGTRLTVL.

The genes are TRBV6-5 and TRBJ1-3; D is possibly TRBD1 (5 bases). The CDR3 is 15 residues long. V shed 6 bases and J shed 4 bases, with 16 bases lying between them. Germline loops: CDR1 MNHEY, CDR2 SVGAGI. The CDR3 loop is CASSPTGLSGNTIYF. Written as DNA, the CDR3 is TGTGCCAGCAGCCCCACAGGACTATCCGGAAACACCATATATTTT.

The rearrangement uses TRBV19 and TRBJ1-5, with TRBD1 as a possible D gene (6 bases). The germline gives CDR1 LNHDA, CDR2 SQIVND (reference sequence). Trimming stripped 0 bases from V and 5 bases from J, with 14 bases between. The CDR3 spans 16 residues. The CDR3 DNA reads TGTGCCAGTAGTATAGACGAGGGAGGGGGGTATCAGCCCCAGCATTTT. Translation: CASSIDEGGGYQPQHF. Variable domain in full (rest from reference TRBV19 and TRBJ1-5): DGGITQSPKYLFRKEGQNVTLSCEQNLNHDAMYWYRQDPGQGLRLIYYSQIVNDFQKGDIAEGYSVSREKKESFPLTVTSAQKNPTAFYLCASSIDEGGGYQPQHFGDGTRLSIL.

V and J are TRBV27 and TRBJ2-5; TRBD2 is a possible D gene (5 bases). The germline V and J ends were trimmed by 2 bases and 5 bases, with 9 bases remaining between them. This CDR3 is built from 13 residues. The V gene's germline CDR1 is MNHEY and CDR2 SMNVEV (reference sequence). Here the CDR3 DNA reads TGTGCCAGCAGTTTACTAGCCCTCGAGACCCAGTACTTC. Encoded protein: CASSLLALETQYF.